The 27 T cell receptor beta chains listed next were all sequenced from one sample in a study of response to subunit inactivated influenza vaccine. A single record per CDR3 protein comes from TCRdb applying MiXCR to the RT-PCR reads. Here the sample spans about half a million distinct CDR3 sequences, about 7.6% being singletons. The sample was PBMCs from blood, taken roughly 24 months after vaccination. These receptors came from a man aged 50 to 75 who received an inactivated influenza vaccine.

This clonotype came up a few times. The genes are TRBV20-1 and TRBJ2-7; 8 nucleotides match TRBD2. The germline V gene has CDR1 DFQATT and CDR2 SNEGSKA (reference sequence). The CDR3 consists of 15 residues. J was trimmed by 5 bases and V by 5 bases; bases with no gene match: 14. CDR3 in DNA: TGCAGTGCTCCCGCGAGCGGGAGACTAAGGAACGAGCAGTACTTC. This translates into CSAPASGRLRNEQYF.

This clonotype was observed a few times. The CDR3 bases are TGTGCCAGCAGTGAAGCGCTTCGGAACAATGAGCAGTTCTTC. It encodes CASSEALRNNEQFF. The J gene is TRBJ2-1, the V gene TRBV2; no firm D call. The CDR3 is 14 amino acids. Trimming shortened V by 0 bases and J by 5 bases, and 8 bases separated the two germline ends. CDR1 and CDR2 (germline): SNHLY, FYNNEI.

The chain has TRBV11-2 and TRBJ2-7; weak D call: TRBD1 (6 bases). Trimming removed 0 bases at V and 3 bases at J, with 12 bases between. This CDR3 is built from 15 residues. Germline CDR1 and CDR2: SGHAT and FQNNGV. DNA of the CDR3: TGTGCCAGCAGCTTAGATGCGGTACAGGGCTACGAGCAGTACTTC. Translation: CASSLDAVQGYEQYF.

The chain uses TRBV5-1 and TRBJ2-2; the D is unclear. The germline V and J ends were trimmed by 4 bases and 0 bases, with 7 bases remaining between them. This CDR3 has 14 residues. Germline V CDR1 and CDR2: SGHRS, YFSETQ. The chain's CDR3 is CASSTPTNTGELFF. The CDR3 DNA is TGCGCCAGCAGCACTCCGACGAACACCGGGGAGCTGTTTTTT.

In this sample, this clonotype turned up a few times. The rearrangement joins TRBV20-1 to TRBJ2-1; tentatively, D is TRBD2 (6 bases). CDR3 length: 16 amino acids. V was clipped by 1 base and J by 4 bases, with 17 bases between them. The germline CDR1 and CDR2 sequences are DFQATT and SNEGSKA (reference sequence). In DNA form, the CDR3 reads TGCAGTGCTAGAGCCGACAGCGGGTGGTCGTACAATGAGCAGTTCTTC. This gives the protein CSARADSGWSYNEQFF.

V and J are TRBV6-2 or TRBV6-3 and TRBJ2-1; 8 nucleotides agree with TRBD1. Germline CDR1 MNHEY, CDR2 SVGEGT. The CDR3 extends over 16 amino acids. The V gene end was trimmed by 1 base and the J gene end by 7 bases; junction bases not matched to a gene: 9. CDR3 DNA sequence: TGTGCCAGCAGTTACTATGGACAGGGCTATGTAAATGAGCAGTTCTTC. Its protein is CASSYYGQGYVNEQFF.

Ten or more counts support this clonotype. V and J are TRBV7-6 and TRBJ1-2; D not certain. CDR1 and CDR2 (germline): SGHVS, FNYEAQ. CDR3 length equals 13 residues. V shed 6 bases and J shed 4 bases, with 12 bases lying between them. The CDR3 is CASSPRHIYGYTF. The CDR3 DNA sequence: TGTGCCAGCAGTCCAAGACATATCTATGGCTACACCTTC. The full variable domain, rest sourced from reference TRBV7-6 and TRBJ1-2, is GAGVSQSPRYKVTKRGQDVALRCDPISGHVSLYWYRQALGQGPEFLTYFNYEAQQDKSGLPNDRFSAERPEGSISTLTIQRTEQRDSAMYRCASSPRHIYGYTFGSGTRLTVV.

This clonotype was picked up a small number of times. In nucleotides, the CDR3 is TGCGCCAGCTCGGGGGGCGGGGATTCCTACAATGAGCAGTTCTTC. Residues: CASSGGGDSYNEQFF. The chain couples TRBV5-1 to TRBJ2-1, with D possibly being TRBD2 (7 bases). CDR3 size: 15 residues. Germline V gene lookup returns CDR1 SGHRS and CDR2 YFSETQ. The germline V and J ends were trimmed by 7 bases and 1 base, with 15 bases remaining between them.

This clonotype was seen a few times. This rearrangement joins TRBV29-1 to TRBJ2-5; D not resolved. V lost 3 bases and J lost 0, with 5 bases in between. The CDR3 totals 12 residues. Germline V gives CDR1 SQVTM, CDR2 ANQGSEA. The CDR3 region is CSVDVNQETQYF. In nucleotides, the CDR3 is TGCAGCGTTGATGTTAACCAAGAGACCCAGTACTTC.

J is TRBJ2-7 and V is TRBV29-1; D perhaps matches TRBD2 (6 bases). Trimming left V 4 bases short and J 7 bases short, with 14 bases between. The V gene's germline CDR1 is SQVTM and CDR2 ANQGSEA. The CDR3 loop spans 12 amino acids. The CDR3 DNA reads TGCAGCGTTGTACTAGCCCTGGGGGAGCAGTACTTC. Its protein is CSVVLALGEQYF.

In its sample, this clonotype was seen many times. The chain couples TRBV11-3 to TRBJ2-3; D remains unclear. The V end lost 0 bases, the J end lost 1 base, and 8 bases lay between the germline ends. CDR1 and CDR2 (germline): SGHNT, YENEEA. This CDR3 spans 15 amino acids. CDR3 nucleotide sequence: TGTGCCAGCAGCTTAGACGGGCGTGGCACAGATACGCAGTATTTT. Its translation is CASSLDGRGTDTQYF.

This clonotype appeared a few times. J is TRBJ2-7 and V is TRBV4-2; 12 nucleotides agree with TRBD2. This CDR3 has 14 amino acids. The ends lost 1 base at V and 9 bases at J; junction bases unmatched: 4. Looked up from germline, CDR1 is LGHNA and CDR2 is YNFKEQ. The CDR3 here is CASSQGLAGDLQYF. For the CDR3, the DNA is TGTGCCAGCAGCCAAGGACTAGCGGGAGATCTGCAGTACTTC.

This chain joins TRBV7-2 and TRBJ2-5; no definite D call. The CDR3 runs to 14 residues. V was pared by 6 bases and J by 3 bases, with 14 bases between. The germline CDR1 and CDR2 sequences are SGHTA and FQGNSA. The CDR3 is CASSPFSSEETQYF. The CDR3 region has the DNA TGTGCCAGCAGTCCCTTTTCGTCCGAAGAGACCCAGTACTTC.

The rearrangement links TRBV4-1 to TRBJ1-5; TRBD1 matches 12 bases. CDR3 length: 16 residues. CDR1 is MGHRA, CDR2 YSYEKL, per germline. The ends lost 0 bases at V and 7 bases at J; junction bases unmatched: 4. The chain's CDR3 is CASSQERDRGQQPQHF. The DNA of the CDR3 is TGCGCCAGCAGCCAAGAGAGGGACAGGGGGCAGCAGCCCCAGCATTTT.

V usage is TRBV24-1 and J usage is TRBJ1-3; no clear D gene. The CDR3 totals 12 residues. Germline V gives CDR1 KGHDR, CDR2 SFDVKD. Trimming took off 9 bases at V and 0 bases at J, with 5 bases between the two ends. CDR3 nucleotides: TGTGCCACCCGGGACTCTGGAAACACCATATATTTT. It translates to CATRDSGNTIYF.

The rearrangement uses TRBV20-1 and TRBJ2-1, with D perhaps TRBD2 (6 bases). Trimming took off 4 bases at V and 3 bases at J, with 10 bases between the two ends. Germline CDR1 DFQATT, CDR2 SNEGSKA (reference sequence). This CDR3 comprises 13 residues. CDR3: CSATGTVYNEQFF. The CDR3 DNA reads as TGCAGTGCTACCGGGACTGTCTACAATGAGCAGTTCTTC.

This clonotype was seen repeatedly, ten times or more. This sequence joins TRBV28 and TRBJ1-3; a weak D match, TRBD1 (5 bases). CDR1 and CDR2 from the germline V gene are MDHEN and SYDVKM. The CDR3 has 13 amino acids. V lost 6 bases and J 3 bases, leaving 9 bases between the germline ends. The chain's CDR3 is CASRRGFGNTIYF. The CDR3, as DNA: TGTGCCAGCAGGAGGGGTTTTGGAAACACCATATATTTT.

The V call is TRBV11-3, the J call TRBJ2-1; D is unclear. CDR1 is SGHNT and CDR2 is YENEEA in the germline V gene. Between the trimmed V and J ends, which lost 5 bases and 0 bases, there was a span of 8 bases. There are 14 residues in the CDR3. CDR3 loop: CASSARASYNEQFF. The DNA of the CDR3 is TGTGCCAGCAGCGCACGGGCCTCCTACAATGAGCAGTTCTTC.

This clonotype occurred a few times. The chain joins TRBV20-1 to TRBJ2-3; D may be TRBD2 (5 bases). The CDR3 length is 12 residues. V was clipped by 0 bases and J by 14 bases, with 15 bases between them. CDR1 and CDR2 (germline): DFQATT, SNEGSKA (reference sequence). The CDR3 DNA follows: TGCAGTGCTAGAGATGCGGGTGCTCGGCGGTATTTT. It encodes CSARDAGARRYF.

This chain joins TRBV5-1 and TRBJ2-5; 7 bases fit TRBD1. CDR1 is SGHRS and CDR2 is YFSETQ in the germline V gene. Germline trimming cut 4 bases from V and 1 base from J; bases unmatched to any gene: 4. CDR3 length: 14 amino acids. The CDR3 DNA follows: TGCGCCAGCAGCCGTCAGGGGGTCCAAGAGACCCAGTACTTC. The encoded protein is CASSRQGVQETQYF.

This clonotype was observed many times. The CDR3 loop reads CASSPRGGGRTEAFF. The CDR3, as DNA: TGTGCCAGCAGTCCCCGAGGAGGCGGACGCACTGAAGCTTTCTTT. The chain couples TRBV12-3 or TRBV12-4 to TRBJ1-1; D gene uncertain. Trimming shortened V by 5 bases and J by 4 bases, and 17 bases separated the two germline ends. CDR3 length equals 15 residues.

Only a few counts were recorded for this clonotype. This chain connects TRBV6-6 to TRBJ1-5; D uncertain. Trimming cost V 2 bases and J 9 bases, with 11 bases left between them. The CDR3 has 13 amino acids. Germline assignment: CDR1 MNHNY and CDR2 SVGAGI (reference sequence). This CDR3 reads CASSYRVSAPQHF. The CDR3 DNA follows: TGTGCCAGCAGTTACCGGGTTTCCGCGCCCCAGCATTTT.

This clonotype showed up many times. The chain is built from TRBV14 and TRBJ2-7; 9 bases match TRBD1. CDR1 is SGHDN, CDR2 FVKESK, per germline. The CDR3 is 17 amino acids. Trimming removed 4 bases from V and 4 bases from J; junction bases left unmatched: 14. The CDR3 bases are TGTGCCAGCAGCCCGATCTGGGGACAGGGCCGCGGGTACGAGCAGTACTTC. It yields the protein CASSPIWGQGRGYEQYF.

This clonotype was observed at least ten times. Being one base from a much bigger clone, this may be a read error. The chain is built from TRBV6-1 and TRBJ1-6; no firm D call. Trimming cost V 6 bases and J 9 bases, with 12 bases left between them. In germline, CDR1 is MNHNS, CDR2 SASEGT. The CDR3 has 13 residues. The CDR3 here is CASRREVSSPLHF. The CDR3 nucleotides read TGTGCCAGCAGAAGAGAGGTTTCTTCACCCCTCCACTTT.

The rearrangement links TRBV2 to TRBJ2-1; D is unclear. V was clipped by 6 bases and J by 7 bases, with 10 bases between them. Germline CDR1 is SNHLY and CDR2 is FYNNEI. The CDR3 runs 12 residues. The CDR3 reads CASSQSVNEQFF. In DNA, the CDR3 is TGTGCCAGCAGCCAAAGTGTGAATGAGCAGTTCTTC.

The gene calls are TRBV24-1 and TRBJ2-7, with TRBD2 identical over 11 bases. Germline V gene data show CDR1 as KGHDR and CDR2 as SFDVKD. The junction had 7 bases not matched to a gene; V was cut back by 10 bases and J by 6 bases. CDR3 length: 13 residues. The DNA of the CDR3 is TGTGCCACGCCAACTAGCGGGAGCGGCGAGCAGTACTTC. Translated: CATPTSGSGEQYF.

This clonotype has a handful of counts. J is TRBJ1-2 and V is TRBV7-9; maybe TRBD1 (5 bases). The CDR3 extends over 17 amino acids. CDR1 is SEHNR, CDR2 FQNEAQ, per germline (reference sequence). Trimming removed 1 base from V and 8 bases from J, with 23 bases in between. In DNA form, the CDR3 reads TGTGCCAGCAGCTTAGAGGGCCGCGGAGGGGAGAAGTACGGCTACACCTTC. Its protein is CASSLEGRGGEKYGYTF.